The 21 T cell receptor beta chains below all came from one sample that was sequenced in a study of blood T cell repertoires in COVID-19. Sequencing used immunoSEQ multiplex PCR; TCRdb keeps in-frame clones, though not all of them. The sample has 40,000 to 55,000 clones, approximately 85% seen once. Input material: peripheral blood. The receptors stem from a woman of 80 years or more with acute or convalescent COVID-19.

This clone was detected once. The genes are TRBV7-2 and TRBJ1-2, with 9 nucleotides matching TRBD1. Germline V CDR1 and CDR2: SGHTA, FQGNSA. The CDR3 has 16 amino acids. Germline trimming cut 5 bases from V and 8 bases from J; bases unmatched to any gene: 15. CDR3: CASSPPGGQGLGGYTF. CDR3 DNA sequence: TGTGCCAGCAGCCCTCCGGGGGGACAGGGACTCGGCGGCTACACCTTC.

The rearrangement links TRBV3-1 (or the pseudogene TRBV3-2) to TRBJ1-4; 8 positions agree with TRBD1. CDR1 is LGHDT, CDR2 YNNKEL, per germline (reference sequence). The CDR3 spans 15 residues. J lost 10 bases, V lost 5 bases, and 12 bases had no gene match. The CDR3 loop is CASSARQGARGKLFF. The CDR3 region has the DNA TGTGCCAGCAGCGCACGCCAGGGGGCTCGTGGAAAACTGTTTTTT.

The chain combines TRBV5-1 with TRBJ2-1, with 9 nucleotides matching TRBD2. The CDR3 is 15 amino acids. Unmatched junction bases numbered 5, after V lost 5 bases and J lost 2 bases. From germline, CDR1 is SGHRS and CDR2 YFSETQ. The CDR3 protein is CASRLLAGPYNEQFF. CDR3 nucleotides: TGCGCCAGCAGACTGCTAGCGGGACCCTACAATGAGCAGTTCTTC.

The chain couples TRBV3-1 (or the pseudogene TRBV3-2) to TRBJ2-5, with a tentative D call TRBD1 (6 bases). The CDR3 covers 13 residues. Germline assignment: CDR1 LGHDT and CDR2 YNNKEL (reference sequence). V lost 1 base and J 4 bases, leaving 7 bases between the germline ends. CDR3 nucleotide sequence: TGTGCCAGCAGCCAAGGAGGGGGAGAGACCCAGTACTTC. The encoded protein is CASSQGGGETQYF.

CDR3 in amino acids: CASSEGRGNSPLHF. The DNA for the CDR3 is TGTGCCAGCAGTGAAGGCAGGGGCAATTCACCCCTCCACTTT. The rearrangement links TRBV2 to TRBJ1-6, with D possibly matching TRBD1 (6 bases). The CDR3 extends over 14 amino acids. CDR1 is SNHLY and CDR2 is FYNNEI in the germline V gene. Trimming cost V 1 base and J 7 bases, with 8 bases left between them.

This chain connects TRBV18 to TRBJ2-7; 7 nucleotides align to TRBD1. The CDR3 has 15 residues. Germline V gives CDR1 KGHSH, CDR2 LQKENI. The trim removed 0 bases at V and 1 base at J, leaving 3 bases unmatched. For the CDR3, the DNA is TGTGCCAGCTCACCACCGGGACAGCAATCCTACGAGCAGTACTTC. Its translation is CASSPPGQQSYEQYF. Looking up the rest from reference TRBV18 and TRBJ2-7 gives the full variable domain: NAGVMQNPRHLVRRRGQEARLRCSPMKGHSHVYWYRQLPEEGLKFMVYLQKENIIDESGMPKERFSAEFPKEGPSILRIQQVVRGDSAAYFCASSPPGQQSYEQYFGPGTRLTVT.

The sample holds a few counts of this clone. The gene calls are TRBV29-1 and TRBJ2-1, with TRBD2 as a possible D gene (6 bases). Germline CDR1 and CDR2: SQVTM and ANQGSEA. This CDR3 is built from 15 residues. V was cut by 7 bases and J by 0 bases, with 16 bases left in between. The CDR3 nucleotides are TGCAGCGCGGCCGGGACTTCCAGCTCCTACAATGAGCAGTTCTTC. This translates into CSAAGTSSSYNEQFF.

This clone was seen just once. This chain uses TRBV6-6 with TRBJ1-1; D not resolved. V was shortened by 2 bases and J by 8 bases, with 15 bases between the two germline ends. The CDR3 covers 14 residues. Per germline, CDR1 MNHNY and CDR2 SVGAGI (reference sequence). DNA of the CDR3: TGTGCCAGCAGTTACCGAGTTCCCCCGGTAGAAGCTTTCTTT. Encoded protein: CASSYRVPPVEAFF.

The chain carries TRBV5-1 and TRBJ2-1, with TRBD1 matching over 7 bases. Trimming cost V 4 bases and J 6 bases; bases outside gene matches: 7. From germline, CDR1 is SGHRS and CDR2 YFSETQ. This CDR3 comprises 14 residues. DNA for the CDR3: TGCGCCAGCAGCACCGGACAGGTCGGCAATGAGCAGTTCTTC. Its translation is CASSTGQVGNEQFF.

The chain uses TRBV7-2 and TRBJ2-4; a weak D match, TRBD2 (6 bases). Looked up from germline, CDR1 is SGHTA and CDR2 is FQGNSA. The V and J ends lost 6 bases and 6 bases respectively, with 12 bases between them. The length of the CDR3 is 13 residues. CDR3 in amino acids: CASSLRRGNIQYF. The DNA for the CDR3 is TGTGCCAGCAGTCTACGGAGGGGAAACATTCAGTACTTC.

The chain is built from TRBV3-1 (or the pseudogene TRBV3-2) and TRBJ2-3, with 12 bases fitting TRBD2. Germline trimming cut 2 bases from V and 0 bases from J; bases unmatched to any gene: 3. Germline assignment: CDR1 LGHDT and CDR2 YNNKEL (reference sequence). The CDR3 is 17 residues long. This chain's CDR3 is CASSQYTSGRSTDTQYF. The CDR3 nucleotides read TGTGCCAGCAGCCAATATACTAGCGGGAGGAGCACAGATACGCAGTATTTT.

This clone came up a few times. The chain couples TRBV29-1 to TRBJ2-2, with D unresolved. Deletions cut 2 bases from V and 0 bases from J, with 4 bases between. The germline gives CDR1 SQVTM, CDR2 ANQGSEA. The CDR3 length is 13 residues. The CDR3 region is CSVELPNTGELFF. The CDR3 region has the DNA TGCAGCGTTGAACTCCCGAACACCGGGGAGCTGTTTTTT.

The V call is TRBV29-1, the J call TRBJ1-2; the D is unclear. Trimming left V 7 bases short and J 5 bases short, with 20 bases between. The length of the CDR3 is 14 residues. Germline loops: CDR1 SQVTM, CDR2 ANQGSEA. This CDR3 reads CSAEAQSPLYGYTF. DNA of the CDR3: TGCAGCGCCGAGGCCCAAAGCCCCTTATATGGCTACACCTTC. Filled out from reference TRBV29-1 and TRBJ1-2, the complete variable domain reads SAVISQKPSRDICQRGTSLTIQCQVDSQVTMMFWYRQQPGQSLTLIATANQGSEATYESGFVIDKFPISRPNLTFSTLTVSNMSPEDSSIYLCSAEAQSPLYGYTFGSGTRLTVV.

This rearrangement joins TRBV18 to TRBJ1-1; TRBD1 might be the D (6 bases). V lost 3 bases and J lost 4, with 12 bases in between. This CDR3 is 14 amino acids long. Germline V gives CDR1 KGHSH, CDR2 LQKENI. The CDR3 DNA reads as TGTGCCAGCTCACCCAGGGGTCAAAGCACTGAAGCTTTCTTT. It translates to CASSPRGQSTEAFF.

This rearrangement joins TRBV5-4 to TRBJ2-1; 8 positions match TRBD2. This CDR3 is built from 17 residues. Germline V gene sequence: CDR1 SGHNT, CDR2 YYREEE (reference sequence). J was trimmed by 3 bases and V by 4 bases; bases with no gene match: 12. Here the CDR3 reads CASSPPGTSGHYNEQFF. In DNA form, the CDR3 reads TGTGCCAGCAGCCCCCCGGGAACTAGCGGCCACTACAATGAGCAGTTCTTC.

This clone was detected a few times. The J gene is TRBJ2-3, the V gene TRBV5-1; 8 bases are a match to TRBD2. Unmatched junction bases numbered 1, after V lost 2 bases and J lost 5 bases. The CDR3 covers 13 residues. CDR1 is SGHRS and CDR2 is YFSETQ in the germline V gene. The CDR3 loop reads CASSFLAGDTQYF. The CDR3, as DNA: TGCGCCAGCAGCTTCCTAGCGGGAGATACGCAGTATTTT.

The chain combines TRBV10-1 with TRBJ2-4, with 8 positions matching TRBD2. The CDR3 sequence is 16 residues long. Germline CDR1 reads WNHNN; CDR2 reads SYGVQD (reference sequence). Trimming at V came to 0 bases and at J to 0 bases, leaving 1 base not matched to a gene. The CDR3, as DNA: TGCGCCAGCAGTGAGTCTCTAGCGGGAGCCAAAAACATTCAGTACTTC. It encodes CASSESLAGAKNIQYF.

V and J are TRBV6-2 or TRBV6-3 and TRBJ1-2; 7 bases match TRBD1. The CDR3 has 13 residues. Germline lookup yields CDR1 MNHEY and CDR2 SVGEGT. J lost 4 bases, V lost 4 bases, and 3 bases had no gene match. DNA of the CDR3: TGTGCCAGCAGTTGGACAGGAGGCTATGGCTACACCTTC. The encoded protein is CASSWTGGYGYTF.

This clone was seen a single time. The rearrangement links TRBV5-4 to TRBJ1-2; the match to TRBD1 covers 7 bases. V was clipped by 4 bases and J by 7 bases; unmatched bases: 4. Germline CDR1 and CDR2: SGHNT and YYREEE (reference sequence). This CDR3 comprises 12 residues. CDR3 protein: CASSVTGTGYTF. CDR3 DNA: TGTGCCAGCAGCGTGACAGGGACTGGCTACACCTTC.

V usage is TRBV7-2 and J usage is TRBJ1-1, with 8 bases aligning to TRBD1. J lost 4 bases, V lost 7 bases, and 5 bases had no gene match. The germline V gene has CDR1 SGHTA and CDR2 FQGNSA. CDR3 length: 13 residues. The CDR3, as DNA: TGTGCCAGCACCACAGGGGGGGCCACTGAAGCTTTCTTT. Protein: CASTTGGATEAFF.

This clone was counted a few times. The CDR3 nucleotides read TGTGCCAGCAGTTACCCCCAGGACAGGGGCAAAAATGGCTACACCTTC. This sequence encodes CASSYPQDRGKNGYTF. The chain has TRBV6-7 and TRBJ1-2, with TRBD1 identical over 9 bases. TRBV6-7 is recorded as an ORF, its role being uncertain. V lost 2 bases to trimming and J lost 6 bases; unmatched junction nucleotides: 10. The CDR3 totals 16 residues.